The 17 T cell receptor beta chains below come from one sample, sequenced in a study of post-analysis software for immune sequencing data (dated by TCRdb to about 2015). Broad study findings and their caveats: Patients showed significantly higher frequencies than controls for about 5 TRBV segments, among them TRBV5-6, TRBV5-1 and TRBV20-1.

Antigen specificity for these receptors is unknown. The library was built by means of PCR. The instrument given in TCRdb is Illumina HiSeq 2500. Unique molecular identifiers were incorporated into TCR beta cDNA libraries to reduce PCR and sequencing biases. Using fastp at Q25 and MiXCR, TCRdb reprocessed the public reads and kept productive beta chains. Entries that share a CDR3 protein sequence are merged under the most common genes and DNA. Present in this sample are 600,000 to 750,000 distinct CDR3 sequences, more than 50% of which were seen just once. Of the sample, over 9% is held by the ten largest clones. Sequencing was carried out using blood. These receptors were collected from a girl aged 2-9 years with multiple sclerosis.

The chain links TRBV20-1 to TRBJ2-3; 10 nucleotides match TRBD2. CDR1 is DFQATT, CDR2 SNEGSKA, per germline (reference sequence). The CDR3 runs 16 residues. V lost 3 bases to trimming and J lost 3 bases; unmatched junction nucleotides: 9. Written as DNA, the CDR3 is TGCAGTGCTAGCCACACACTAGCGGGGAGAACAGATACGCAGTATTTT. Protein: CSASHTLAGRTDTQYF.

In its sample, this clonotype was seen a few times. The chain links TRBV11-2 to TRBJ2-1; 7 positions match TRBD1. Per germline, CDR1 SGHAT and CDR2 FQNNGV. The CDR3 is 14 residues long. The V gene end was trimmed by 4 bases and the J gene end by 6 bases; junction bases not matched to a gene: 6. The CDR3 protein is CASSYPTGVNEQFF. As DNA, the CDR3 is TGTGCCAGCAGCTACCCCACAGGGGTCAATGAGCAGTTCTTC.

In nucleotides, the CDR3 is TGTGCCAGCAGCCAGGGTAGTCTAGCGGGAGGCCTATGGGATTCCTACAATGAGCAGTTCTTC. Translation: CASSQGSLAGGLWDSYNEQFF. The chain uses TRBV11-2 and TRBJ2-1, with 11 bases that match TRBD2. The CDR3 consists of 21 residues. V dropped 5 bases and J dropped 1; count of bases not matched to a gene: 19. Per germline, CDR1 SGHAT and CDR2 FQNNGV.

This sequence joins TRBV7-9 and TRBJ1-6; no clear D gene. The length of the CDR3 is 12 residues. Germline CDR1 SEHNR, CDR2 FQNEAQ (reference sequence). Trimming shortened V by 7 bases and J by 6 bases, and 7 bases separated the two germline ends. The CDR3 DNA reads TGTGCCAGCACACAACTTAATTCACCCCTCCACTTT. This codes for CASTQLNSPLHF. Together with reference TRBV7-9 and TRBJ1-6, the CDR3 gives the full variable domain: DTGVSQNPRHKITKRGQNVTFRCDPISEHNRLYWYRQTLGQGPEFLTYFQNEAQLEKSRLLSDRFSAERPKGSFSTLEIQRTEQGDSAMYLCASTQLNSPLHFGNGTRLTVT.

The V and J genes are TRBV29-1 and TRBJ2-7; D is perhaps TRBD1 or TRBD2 (5 bases each). In germline, CDR1 is SQVTM, CDR2 ANQGSEA. V lost 5 bases to trimming and J lost 2 bases, with 13 bases between them. The CDR3 contains 13 residues. In DNA form, the CDR3 reads TGCAGCGTTCAATGGGACGTGGCCTACGAGCAGTACTTC. This translates into CSVQWDVAYEQYF.

CDR3 DNA sequence: TGTGCCATCAGTGGACTCAAGGAGACCCAGTACTTC. It encodes CAISGLKETQYF. The gene calls are TRBV10-3 and TRBJ2-5; D not resolved. The CDR3 covers 12 residues. The germline gives CDR1 ENHRY, CDR2 SYGVKD. The V end was cut by 4 bases, the J end by 5 bases, with 8 bases between.

V usage is TRBV7-8 and J usage is TRBJ2-4; D is undetermined. V was pared by 2 bases and J by 0 bases, with 11 bases between. Germline V CDR1 and CDR2: SGHVS, FQNEAQ. The CDR3 has 16 residues. Here the CDR3 DNA reads TGTGCCAGCAGCTTACGCTGGGCAGTAGCCAAAAACATTCAGTACTTC. The encoded protein is CASSLRWAVAKNIQYF.

This clonotype came up a few times. The chain is built from TRBV6-2 or TRBV6-3 and TRBJ1-2, with no clear D. The V gene's germline CDR1 is MNHEY and CDR2 SVGEGT. The CDR3 covers 11 residues. V was cut by 2 bases and J by 4 bases, with 2 bases left in between. The CDR3 region is CASSYSYGYTF. As DNA, the CDR3 is TGTGCCAGCAGTTACAGCTATGGCTACACCTTC.

This chain joins TRBV7-8 and TRBJ2-1; D may match TRBD1 or TRBD2 (5 bases each). The J call may be wrong; the DNA end is better matched by TRBJ2-7. Germline V gene lookup returns CDR1 SGHVS and CDR2 FQNEAQ. The CDR3 covers 14 residues. The CDR3 DNA reads as TGTGCCAGCAGCCCGGGACCGCCTTTAAGGGAGCAGTACTTC. As protein: CASSPGPPLREQYF.

The V call is TRBV18, the J call TRBJ2-5; 7 nucleotides line up with TRBD1. The CDR3 contains 17 residues. The germline V gene encodes CDR1 KGHSH and CDR2 LQKENI. J lost 1 base, V lost 6 bases, and 14 bases had no gene match. The chain's CDR3 is CASSRFEGALSQETQYF. For the CDR3, the DNA is TGTGCCAGCTCGCGATTCGAGGGGGCCCTGTCCCAAGAGACCCAGTACTTC.

The J gene is TRBJ2-3, the V gene TRBV5-1; D not certain. Per the germline V gene, CDR1 is SGHRS and CDR2 is YFSETQ. The V end lost 0 bases, the J end lost 3 bases, and 8 bases lay between the germline ends. This CDR3 is built from 14 residues. CDR3 nucleotide sequence: TGCGCCAGCAGCTTGGTGGCTTATACAGATACGCAGTATTTT. It yields the protein CASSLVAYTDTQYF.

The V and J genes are TRBV5-6 and TRBJ2-1, with TRBD2 matching over 11 bases. Germline values: CDR1 SGHDT, CDR2 YYEEEE. CDR3 size: 16 residues. V dropped 1 base and J dropped 8; count of bases not matched to a gene: 8. The CDR3 protein is CASSLIRLAGGYEQFF. For the CDR3, the DNA is TGTGCCAGCAGCTTGATTCGCCTAGCGGGGGGCTATGAGCAGTTCTTC.

This clonotype was seen a handful of times. The chain has TRBV7-2 and TRBJ2-1; weak D call: TRBD2 (6 bases). In germline, CDR1 is SGHTA, CDR2 FQGNSA. This CDR3 has 16 residues. The V and J ends lost 3 bases and 8 bases respectively, with 20 bases between them. CDR3 DNA: TGTGCCAGCAGCTTCTCGACTAGAATTGGTGAGGATGAGCAGTTCTTC. This encodes CASSFSTRIGEDEQFF.

The CDR3 bases are TGTGCCAGCAGTTATGATGTGGCGGGGACTTTCCCCGGGGAGCTGTTTTTT. It translates to CASSYDVAGTFPGELFF. The gene calls are TRBV6-2 or TRBV6-3 and TRBJ2-2, with D possibly matching TRBD2 (6 bases). The CDR3 loop spans 17 amino acids. The germline V and J ends were trimmed by 3 bases and 6 bases, with 20 bases remaining between them. Germline-derived CDR1 and CDR2 are MNHEY and SVGEGT.

The table lists this clonotype with a few counts. The CDR3: CASSLVQDNEQFF. The DNA of the CDR3 is TGTGCCAGCAGCTTAGTCCAAGACAATGAGCAGTTCTTC. This chain links TRBV7-2 with TRBJ2-1; D remains unclear. CDR3 length: 13 residues. V was trimmed by 1 base and J by 5 bases, leaving 6 bases between them. The V gene's germline CDR1 is SGHTA and CDR2 FQGNSA.

The J gene is TRBJ2-5, the V gene TRBV25-1; maybe TRBD2 (6 bases). V lost 4 bases, J lost 2 bases, and 11 bases lay in between. Germline V lookup: CDR1 MGHDK, CDR2 SYGVNS. The CDR3 is 14 amino acids. CDR3 protein: CASSGHGGQETQYF. The DNA of the CDR3 is TGTGCCAGCAGTGGCCACGGGGGACAAGAGACCCAGTACTTC.

This clonotype has a handful of counts. CDR3 in amino acids: CSVEQGAGNTEAFF. In nucleotides, the CDR3 is TGCAGCGTAGAACAGGGGGCCGGGAACACTGAAGCTTTCTTT. The V and J genes are TRBV29-1 and TRBJ1-1; 9 nucleotides align to TRBD1. The V gene end was trimmed by 6 bases and the J gene end by 1 base; junction bases not matched to a gene: 6. From germline, CDR1 is SQVTM and CDR2 ANQGSEA. There are 14 residues in the CDR3.